One and the same sample provided the 30 T cell receptor beta chains below, sequenced in a study of blood T cell repertoires in COVID-19. Profiling relied on immunoSEQ multiplex PCR, and the TCRdb table lists in-frame clones only, not all of them. The table has over 400,000 clones, about nine tenths seen once; the top ten hold just over 8%. The source material was PBMCs or T cells enriched from blood (not recorded which). The receptors come from a woman aged 55-70 years who had recovered from COVID-19.

The chain has TRBV25-1 and TRBJ1-4; 9 bases match TRBD1. CDR3 length equals 15 residues. Trimming at V came to 1 base and at J to 4 bases, leaving 1 base not matched to a gene. Germline lookup yields CDR1 MGHDK and CDR2 SYGVNS. The CDR3 sequence is CASSEWGQGNEKLFF. The CDR3 bases are TGTGCCAGCAGTGAATGGGGACAGGGTAATGAAAAACTGTTTTTT.

The chain recombines TRBV9 with TRBJ2-5; D remains unclear. The CDR3 spans 11 residues. Trimming cost V 3 bases and J 5 bases, with 5 bases left between them. The germline V gene encodes CDR1 SGDLS and CDR2 YYNGEE. DNA of the CDR3: TGTGCCAGCAGCGCCGGGGAGACCCAGTACTTC. It codes for CASSAGETQYF.

The CDR3 reads CASRDRGRVTEAFF. For the CDR3, the DNA is TGCGCCAGCAGGGACAGGGGGCGGGTCACTGAAGCTTTCTTT. The chain couples TRBV4-1 to TRBJ1-1, with 11 bases matching TRBD1. Germline V CDR1 and CDR2: MGHRA, YSYEKL. The CDR3 totals 14 residues. The ends lost 6 bases at V and 4 bases at J; junction bases unmatched: 4.

The sample holds one count of this clone. The chain combines TRBV19 with TRBJ1-2; D perhaps matches TRBD1 (5 bases). The length of the CDR3 is 13 residues. The germline V and J ends were trimmed by 5 bases and 5 bases, with 12 bases remaining between them. The germline V gene has CDR1 LNHDA and CDR2 SQIVND (reference sequence). The CDR3 is CASSAGGVYGYTF. DNA for the CDR3: TGTGCCAGTAGTGCAGGAGGGGTGTATGGCTACACCTTC.

The genes are TRBV2 and TRBJ2-2; 12 bases are shared with TRBD2. The germline gives CDR1 SNHLY, CDR2 FYNNEI. The CDR3 consists of 17 residues. Trimming removed 4 bases from V and 0 bases from J; junction bases left unmatched: 3. The CDR3 spells CASSVTSGGTNTGELFF. In DNA form, the CDR3 reads TGTGCCAGCAGTGTGACTAGCGGGGGAACGAACACCGGGGAGCTGTTTTTT.

With respect to this clone: The sample has other DNA sequences that encode this CDR3 too. The J gene is TRBJ1-5, the V gene TRBV6-1; 7 nucleotides line up with TRBD1. After removal of 1 base from V and 5 bases from J, the junction contained 2 bases not matched to a gene. The CDR3 consists of 14 residues. Germline V CDR1 and CDR2: MNHNS, SASEGT. The CDR3: CASSEGTGYQPQHF. The CDR3 nucleotides are TGTGCCAGCAGTGAAGGGACAGGATATCAGCCCCAGCATTTT.

The V call is TRBV27, the J call TRBJ1-6, with 7 positions matching TRBD1. CDR3 length: 15 amino acids. The ends lost 3 bases at V and 4 bases at J; junction bases unmatched: 3. From germline, CDR1 is MNHEY and CDR2 SMNVEV (reference sequence). The CDR3 region is CASSFRGTYNSPLHF. In DNA, the CDR3 is TGTGCCAGCAGTTTCAGGGGGACATATAATTCACCCCTCCACTTT.

The rearrangement uses TRBV7-8 and TRBJ1-1, with D maybe TRBD1 (5 bases). CDR3 length equals 13 residues. CDR1 and CDR2 (germline): SGHVS, FQNEAQ. Trimming stripped 3 bases from V and 4 bases from J, with 9 bases between. The DNA for the CDR3 is TGTGCCAGCAGCTTGGGCAGGGCCACTGAAGCTTTCTTT. It encodes CASSLGRATEAFF.

The V gene is TRBV5-4, the J gene TRBJ2-1; D remains unclear. Trimming removed 3 bases at V and 9 bases at J, with 7 bases between. Per the germline V gene, CDR1 is SGHNT and CDR2 is YYREEE (reference sequence). This CDR3 contains 11 residues. The CDR3: CASSSGVEQFF. CDR3 nucleotides: TGTGCCAGCAGCTCAGGTGTTGAGCAGTTCTTC.

For this clone: Other nucleotide sequences from this sample produce the same CDR3. CDR3 sequence (DNA): TGTGCCACCAGTGATCCAACTAGCGGGGGCTACAATGAGCAGTTCTTC. Residues: CATSDPTSGGYNEQFF. The gene calls are TRBV24-1 and TRBJ2-1, with 11 bases that match TRBD2. The CDR3 is 16 amino acids. Per the germline V gene, CDR1 is KGHDR and CDR2 is SFDVKD. J lost 3 bases, V lost 3 bases, and 3 bases had no gene match.

V usage is TRBV7-9 and J usage is TRBJ1-6, with no clear D. CDR3 length: 12 amino acids. Trimming took off 6 bases at V and 13 bases at J, with 13 bases between the two ends. Germline-derived CDR1 and CDR2 are SEHNR and FQNEAQ (reference sequence). CDR3 in DNA: TGTGCCAGCAGGGTCAAGGAGGAGCCCCTCCACTTT. It specifies CASRVKEEPLHF. Full variable domain (rest looked up from reference TRBV7-9 and TRBJ1-6): DTGVSQNPRHKITKRGQNVTFRCDPISEHNRLYWYRQTLGQGPEFLTYFQNEAQLEKSRLLSDRFSAERPKGSFSTLEIQRTEQGDSAMYLCASRVKEEPLHFGNGTRLTVT.

The chain employs TRBV29-1 and TRBJ2-5, with 11 bases aligning to TRBD2. The CDR3 sequence is 15 residues long. Germline V CDR1 and CDR2: SQVTM, ANQGSEA. The V and J ends lost 6 bases and 5 bases, in that order; junction bases with no gene match: 11. The CDR3: CSVEDSGGARETQYF. The CDR3 DNA sequence: TGCAGCGTCGAGGATAGCGGGGGGGCGAGGGAGACCCAGTACTTC.

The CDR3: CASSLRLSENTGELFF. CDR3 bases: TGCGCCAGCAGCTTGCGCCTCTCAGAGAACACCGGGGAGCTGTTTTTT. This chain uses TRBV5-1 with TRBJ2-2; no firm D call. Germline loops: CDR1 SGHRS, CDR2 YFSETQ. Trimming shortened V by 1 base and J by 1 base, and 11 bases separated the two germline ends. The CDR3 runs 16 residues.

The rearrangement links TRBV11-3 to TRBJ2-7, with 7 bases that match TRBD1. This CDR3 region has 13 residues. J was trimmed by 4 bases and V by 3 bases; bases with no gene match: 3. Germline CDR1 is SGHNT and CDR2 is YENEEA. Written as DNA, the CDR3 is TGTGCCAGCAGCTTCAGGGACAGTTACGAGCAGTACTTC. Protein: CASSFRDSYEQYF. Using reference TRBV11-3 and TRBJ2-7 for the parts outside the CDR3, the full variable domain is EAGVVQSPRYKIIEKKQPVAFWCNPISGHNTLYWYLQNLGQGPELLIRYENEEAVDDSQLPKDRFSAERLKGVDSTLKIQPAELGDSAVYLCASSFRDSYEQYFGPGTRLTVT.

This chain connects TRBV5-6 to TRBJ1-6; 7 bases align to TRBD1. Germline lookup yields CDR1 SGHDT and CDR2 YYEEEE. The trim removed 2 bases at V and 9 bases at J, leaving 8 bases unmatched. The CDR3 length is 15 residues. The CDR3 sequence: CASSLRDSAGSPLHF. The CDR3 nucleotides read TGTGCCAGCAGCTTACGGGACAGCGCGGGTTCACCCCTCCACTTT.

Of note for this clone: Its ends do not fully match the called genes, so a read error is possible. Here the CDR3 reads CASSTYKYLYSGDTIYF. In nucleotides, the CDR3 is TGTGCCAGCAGCACCTACAAATACCTTTACTCTGGAGACACCATATATTTT. This sequence joins TRBV5-6 and TRBJ1-3; no clear D gene. The CDR3 totals 17 residues. Germline CDR1 reads SGHDT; CDR2 reads YYEEEE.

The rearrangement uses TRBV5-1 and TRBJ2-3; D is possibly TRBD1 (5 bases). The CDR3 covers 15 residues. Trimming removed 0 bases from V and 2 bases from J, with 10 bases in between. The germline gives CDR1 SGHRS, CDR2 YFSETQ. The CDR3 sequence is CASSLEGHPTDTQYF. Written as DNA, the CDR3 is TGCGCCAGCAGCTTGGAAGGACATCCCACAGATACGCAGTATTTT.

CDR3 DNA: TGTGCCAGCAGCTTCACCGGGGACAGGGGTCTCTGGATTGGGGAGCAGTACTTC. Translation gives CASSFTGDRGLWIGEQYF. V usage is TRBV11-3 and J usage is TRBJ2-7, with TRBD1 matching over 10 bases. Germline loops: CDR1 SGHNT, CDR2 YENEEA. CDR3 size: 18 residues. V was pared by 3 bases and J by 7 bases, with 18 bases of the junction left unmatched. Supplemented by reference TRBV11-3 and TRBJ2-7, the full variable domain reads EAGVVQSPRYKIIEKKQPVAFWCNPISGHNTLYWYLQNLGQGPELLIRYENEEAVDDSQLPKDRFSAERLKGVDSTLKIQPAELGDSAVYLCASSFTGDRGLWIGEQYFGPGTRLTVT.

The chain uses TRBV6-1 and TRBJ1-2; no definite D call. Germline V CDR1 and CDR2: MNHNS, SASEGT. CDR3 size: 13 residues. The V end lost 2 bases, the J end lost 5 bases, and 9 bases lay between the germline ends. CDR3 amino acids: CASSENGPYGYTF. The CDR3 DNA reads as TGTGCCAGCAGTGAAAACGGTCCGTATGGCTACACCTTC.

J is TRBJ1-5 and V is TRBV24-1; the D gene is possibly TRBD1 (6 bases). The CDR3 covers 15 residues. The V end was cut by 4 bases, the J end by 3 bases, with 12 bases between. Germline V gene data show CDR1 as KGHDR and CDR2 as SFDVKD. CDR3 nucleotides: TGTGCCACCAGTGACCCCTCAGGGGACAATCAGCCCCAGCATTTT. It is translated as CATSDPSGDNQPQHF.

The V and J genes are TRBV10-3 and TRBJ1-2, with 9 bases that match TRBD1. With V trimmed by 8 bases and J by 8 bases, 9 bases remained unmatched. Looked up from germline, CDR1 is ENHRY and CDR2 is SYGVKD. This CDR3 comprises 13 residues. DNA for the CDR3: TGTGCCATCCGGGAGGGGACAGGGTTCGGCTACACCTTC. This gives the protein CAIREGTGFGYTF.

V usage is TRBV9 and J usage is TRBJ1-3; possible D gene TRBD1, 6 bases. CDR1 and CDR2 (germline): SGDLS, YYNGEE. V was trimmed by 0 bases and J by 4 bases, leaving 11 bases between them. CDR3 length equals 15 residues. CDR3 nucleotides: TGTGCCAGCAGCGTAGGTGCAGGGGCGGGAAACACCATATATTTT. It yields the protein CASSVGAGAGNTIYF.

The chain combines TRBV14 with TRBJ1-2; no definite D call. Trimming stripped 4 bases from V and 4 bases from J, with 10 bases between. Germline V CDR1 and CDR2: SGHDN, FVKESK. CDR3 length: 13 residues. CDR3 nucleotides: TGTGCCAGCAGCCCGCAGGTACTCTATGGCTACACCTTC. It yields the protein CASSPQVLYGYTF.

On this clone itself: Germline and junction disagree at one end, which may indicate a read error. The rearrangement joins TRBV7-7 to TRBJ2-7; possibly TRBD1 for D (6 bases). The germline V gene has CDR1 SSHAT and CDR2 FNYEAQ (reference sequence). The CDR3 covers 13 residues. CDR3: CASSLGQPYEQYF. CDR3 sequence (DNA): TGTGCTAGCAGCTTAGGACAGCCCTACGAGCAGTACTTC.

J is TRBJ1-2 and V is TRBV11-2, with D perhaps TRBD1 (6 bases). V lost 0 bases to trimming and J lost 3 bases, with 11 bases between them. Germline V gene data show CDR1 as SGHAT and CDR2 as FQNNGV. The CDR3 runs to 15 residues. The CDR3: CASSLEQGWDYGYTF. In DNA form, the CDR3 reads TGTGCCAGCAGCTTAGAACAGGGCTGGGACTATGGCTACACCTTC.

The V gene is TRBV19, the J gene TRBJ2-5; weak D call: TRBD1 (5 bases). CDR3 length: 12 amino acids. Germline lookup yields CDR1 LNHDA and CDR2 SQIVND (reference sequence). V was clipped by 3 bases and J by 3 bases, with 5 bases between them. CDR3 in amino acids: CASSMTEETQYF. CDR3 nucleotide sequence: TGTGCCAGTAGTATGACAGAAGAGACCCAGTACTTC. The variable domain in full, completed from reference TRBV19 and TRBJ2-5, reads DGGITQSPKYLFRKEGQNVTLSCEQNLNHDAMYWYRQDPGQGLRLIYYSQIVNDFQKGDIAEGYSVSREKKESFPLTVTSAQKNPTAFYLCASSMTEETQYFGPGTRLLVL.

This chain links TRBV6-6 with TRBJ2-3; 8 bases line up with TRBD2. This CDR3 comprises 13 residues. The germline gives CDR1 MNHNY, CDR2 SVGAGI (reference sequence). J lost 2 bases, V lost 11 bases, and 6 bases had no gene match. As DNA, the CDR3 is TGTGCCCACCGGGGGGGCAACACAGATACGCAGTATTTT. Encoded protein: CAHRGGNTDTQYF.

The rearrangement joins TRBV6-4 to TRBJ2-2, with 7 bases that match TRBD1. Germline V lookup: CDR1 MRHNA, CDR2 SNTAGT. This CDR3 region has 14 residues. The ends lost 5 bases at V and 3 bases at J; junction bases unmatched: 3. The CDR3 DNA reads as TGTGCCAGCAGTCCAGGGGGAGACACCGGGGAGCTGTTTTTT. Protein: CASSPGGDTGELFF.

Only a few counts were recorded for this clone. V is TRBV4-2 and J is TRBJ1-2; the D gene is possibly TRBD1 (5 bases). CDR1 and CDR2 from the germline V gene are LGHNA and YNFKEQ. Trimming took off 0 bases at V and 2 bases at J, with 10 bases between the two ends. CDR3 length: 15 amino acids. The CDR3 nucleotides are TGTGCCAGCAGCCAAGATATACAGGCGAACTATGGCTACACCTTC. Translation gives CASSQDIQANYGYTF.

CDR3 sequence: CATSHLTGLNTEAFF. The DNA of the CDR3 is TGTGCCACCAGCCATCTTACAGGGTTGAACACTGAAGCTTTCTTT. The V call is TRBV15, the J call TRBJ1-1, with D possibly being TRBD1 (6 bases). Germline assignment: CDR1 LNHNV and CDR2 YYDKDF (reference sequence). The CDR3 totals 15 residues. With 5 bases removed from V and 0 bases from J, the gap between germline ends came to 13 bases.